This note documents a single T cell receptor (beta chain) sequence. This entry belongs to a study of blood T cell repertoires in COVID-19. Study in general: Acute and convalescent COVID-19 specimens originated in the United States, Italy and Spain. PBMCs, B-cell-depleted T cells, or T cells were the source of the cDNA or gDNA that made up the material.

Profiled with immunoSEQ multiplex PCR; TCRdb holds only in-frame clones, not every one. Here the sample spans about 50,000 clones, 90% being singletons. There are 16 residues in the CDR3. Germline V gene sequence: CDR1 MGHDK, CDR2 SYGVNS. J was trimmed by 2 bases and V by 7 bases; bases with no gene match: 13. Sample: peripheral blood. This receptor was obtained from a human donor in a cohort sampled during active COVID-19. The V and J genes are TRBV25-1 and TRBJ1-2, with TRBD1 matching 7 bases. The CDR3 coding sequence is TGTGCCAGCACAGGCCCCCCGGGGACAGCGAACTATGGCTACACCTTC. Translated: CASTGPPGTANYGYTF.